This TCR beta chain is drawn from a study of T cells in localized non-small cell lung cancer. The ends lost 1 base at V and 0 bases at J; junction bases unmatched: 7. The CDR3 is 18 residues long. Germline V gene sequence: CDR1 LNHNV, CDR2 YYDKDF (reference sequence). Repertoires were generated with immunoSEQ multiplex PCR, while TCRdb's copy carries only in-frame clones and drops some. The table has about 41,000 clones, about nine tenths seen once; the top ten hold approximately 2.5%. This specimen consisted of peripheral blood, obtained before any cancer treatment. The origin of this receptor is a female donor older than 55 with stage I squamous cell lung carcinoma. The chain links TRBV15 to TRBJ1-4; 8 bases map to TRBD1. The CDR3 sequence is CATSRVGQGRATNEKLFF. The CDR3 DNA sequence: TGTGCCACCAGCAGAGTTGGACAGGGACGGGCAACTAATGAAAAACTGTTTTTT.